The rows below give T cell receptor beta chains drawn from one sample of a study of T cell responses to AZD1222 COVID-19 vaccine. The protocol was immunoSEQ multiplex PCR, while the TCRdb copy is restricted to in-frame clones and leaves out a portion. The profile shows 140,000 to 150,000 clones, about 93% of them singletons. The input for sequencing was peripheral blood, taken on day 0 of AZD1222 vaccination. Receptors were obtained from an adult in good health. Each CDR3 is given with its conserved first and last residue. The D gene is left open where the match is weak. Clone size, where shown, is once, few, many, or a class for clones that have expanded.

D	J	V	size	CDR3	DNA
.	TRBJ1-2	TRBV6-5	.	CASTERGGNYGYTF	TGTGCCAGCACCGAGAGGGGGGGTAACTATGGCTACACCTTC
.	TRBJ2-1	TRBV20-1	.	CSASVRYNEQFF	TGCAGTGCTAGTGTCCGCTACAATGAGCAGTTCTTC
TRBD1	TRBJ2-3	TRBV19	.	CASSIGDRGLDTQYF	TGTGCCAGTAGTATCGGGGACAGGGGGCTGGATACGCAGTATTTT
.	TRBJ2-2	TRBV14	.	CASSQELVAYTGELFF	TGTGCCAGCAGCCAAGAACTGGTAGCGTATACCGGGGAGCTGTTTTTT
TRBD2	TRBJ2-5	TRBV19	.	CASSSRLAANQETQYF	TGTGCCAGTAGTTCGCGACTAGCGGCCAACCAAGAGACCCAGTACTTC
TRBD2	TRBJ2-3	TRBV5-1	.	CASSLAAAGSADTQYF	TGCGCCAGCAGCTTGGCCGCAGCGGGATCGGCAGATACGCAGTATTTT
.	TRBJ1-6	TRBV7-8	.	CASSSKESYNSPLHF	TGTGCCAGCAGCTCAAAAGAGTCCTATAATTCACCCCTCCACTTT
.	TRBJ1-2	TRBV24-1	.	CATSDPDRYGYTF	TGTGCCACCAGTGACCCGGACAGATATGGCTACACCTTC
TRBD1	TRBJ1-6	TRBV28	.	CASSLSDRANSPLHF	TGTGCCAGCAGTTTATCGGACAGGGCGAATTCACCCCTCCACTTT
.	TRBJ2-7	TRBV3-1/TRBV3-2	once	CASSKDSYTYEQYF	TGTGCCAGCAGCAAGGACAGCTATACCTACGAGCAGTACTTC
.	TRBJ1-1	TRBV4-1	once	CASSQGLWGATEAFF	TGCGCCAGCAGCCAGGGTTTGTGGGGTGCGACTGAAGCTTTCTTT
.	TRBJ1-6	TRBV14	.	CASSQNRNPPLHF	TGTGCCAGCAGCCAAAACCGTAATCCACCCCTCCACTTT
.	TRBJ2-7	TRBV28	.	CASSLAGSYEQYF	TGTGCCAGCAGCTTAGCAGGCTCCTACGAGCAGTACTTC
.	TRBJ2-1	TRBV6-5	.	CASSIRLGLYNEQFF	TGTGCCAGCAGTATACGACTAGGGCTTTACAATGAGCAGTTCTTC
.	TRBJ2-3	TRBV24-1	.	CATSGATDTQYF	TGTGCCACCAGTGGGGCGACAGATACGCAGTATTTT
TRBD2	TRBJ2-1	TRBV19	once	CASSILPGLAERGYRDEQFF	TGTGCCAGTAGTATCCTCCCAGGACTAGCGGAGCGCGGGTATAGGGATGAGCAGTTCTTC
.	TRBJ2-7	TRBV3-1/TRBV3-2	.	CASSLGTDFDGSYEQYF	TGTGCCAGCAGTCTAGGGACGGACTTTGACGGCTCCTACGAGCAGTACTTC
.	TRBJ2-3	TRBV24-1	.	CATSGQSTDTQYF	TGTGCCACCAGTGGGCAGTCCACAGATACGCAGTATTTT
.	TRBJ1-4	TRBV27	.	CASSAAGTANEKLFF	TGTGCCAGCAGTGCCGCCGGGACTGCTAATGAAAAACTGTTTTTT
.	TRBJ2-2	TRBV7-2	.	CASSRSGTPTGELFF	TGTGCCAGCAGCAGATCCGGGACACCTACCGGGGAGCTGTTTTTT
TRBD2	TRBJ2-1	TRBV6-5	.	CASSRGLAGHNEQFF	TGTGCCAGCAGCAGAGGACTAGCGGGACACAATGAGCAGTTCTTC
.	TRBJ2-2	TRBV11-2	.	CASSLAPGRFGELFF	TGTGCCAGCAGCTTAGCCCCCGGACGCTTCGGGGAGCTGTTTTTT
.	TRBJ1-4	TRBV7-8	few	CASSLRKREGNEKLFF	TGTGCCAGCAGCTTACGAAAAAGGGAGGGGAATGAAAAACTGTTTTTT
.	TRBJ2-3	TRBV9	.	CASSVDPGRTDTQYF	TGTGCCAGCAGCGTAGATCCGGGGCGCACAGATACGCAGTATTTT
.	TRBJ2-5	TRBV11-1	.	CASSLEGVETQYF	TGTGCCAGCAGCTTAGAAGGGGTGGAGACCCAGTACTTC
TRBD2	TRBJ2-7	TRBV9	.	CASSAGPSGNFEQYF	TGTGCCAGCAGCGCGGGTCCTAGCGGGAATTTCGAGCAGTACTTC
TRBD1	TRBJ2-5	TRBV5-4	.	CASSPRTGAQETQYF	TGTGCCAGCAGCCCGCGGACAGGGGCCCAAGAGACCCAGTACTTC
TRBD1	TRBJ2-7	TRBV7-9	.	CASSLATGGYYEQYF	TGTGCCAGCAGCTTAGCCACAGGGGGCTACTACGAGCAGTACTTC
.	TRBJ1-6	TRBV10-3	.	CATATDYNSPLHF	TGTGCCACCGCGACAGATTATAATTCACCCCTCCACTTT
.	TRBJ2-7	TRBV11-2	.	CASSSYYYEQYF	TGTGCCAGCAGCTCCTACTACTACGAGCAGTACTTC
.	TRBJ1-1	TRBV6-5	.	CASSYSRGGTEAFF	TGTGCCAGCAGTTACTCCAGGGGAGGGACTGAAGCTTTCTTT
.	TRBJ2-3	TRBV3-1/TRBV3-2	.	CASSQVGGRDTQYF	TGTGCCAGCAGCCAAGTCGGGGGTAGAGATACGCAGTATTTT